This note documents a single T cell receptor beta chain sequence. This record comes from a study of blood T cell repertoires in COVID-19. Repertoires were generated with immunoSEQ multiplex PCR, while TCRdb's copy carries only in-frame clones and drops some. Seen here are 360,000 or so clones, about four fifths observed once, and the top ten hold about 4.8%. Cohorts were based on clinical histories the participants reported. Sequenced sample: PBMCs or T cells enriched from blood (not recorded which). This receptor was taken from a woman in her 50s who had recovered from COVID-19.

The CDR3: CASSLEGGTNYGYTF. Written as DNA, the CDR3 is TGTGCCAGCAGCTTAGAAGGGGGCACTAACTATGGCTACACCTTC. This chain joins TRBV7-2 and TRBJ1-2, with TRBD1 identical over 7 bases. Trimming cost V 1 base and J 0 bases; bases outside gene matches: 2. The CDR3 is made up of 15 amino acids. Germline values: CDR1 SGHTA, CDR2 FQGNSA.